One and the same sample provided the 19 T cell receptor beta chains below, sequenced in a study of T cell responses to AZD1222 COVID-19 vaccine. The data were produced by immunoSEQ multiplex PCR, yet TCRdb's version contains in-frame clones alone and is incomplete. This table holds about 140,000 clones, about 89% found once. This specimen was peripheral blood, taken on day 0 of AZD1222 vaccination. Source of these receptors: an adult in good health.

This chain joins TRBV19 and TRBJ2-3; D remains unclear. Trimming pared 3 bases from V and 4 bases from J, leaving 14 bases between. The germline gives CDR1 LNHDA, CDR2 SQIVND (reference sequence). This CDR3 contains 15 residues. The CDR3 protein is CASSIARSFPDTQYF. In DNA form, the CDR3 reads TGTGCCAGTAGTATCGCGCGGAGCTTCCCAGATACGCAGTATTTT.

The CDR3 region is CASRLRGQINQPQHF. The CDR3 DNA reads TGTGCCAGCAGACTAAGGGGGCAGATTAATCAGCCCCAGCATTTT. The genes are TRBV6-5 and TRBJ1-5; 7 bases fit TRBD1. V shed 6 bases, J shed 4 bases, and the junction held 9 bases outside the gene matches. The CDR3 sequence is 15 residues long. Germline V gene lookup returns CDR1 MNHEY and CDR2 SVGAGI.

The chain carries TRBV30 and TRBJ2-7, with D possibly matching TRBD1 (6 bases). The CDR3 sequence is 19 residues long. Germline CDR1 and CDR2: GTSNPN and SVGIG (reference sequence). The V end was cut by 2 bases, the J end by 0 bases, with 26 bases between. The CDR3 is CAWSKPGQIPIGISYEQYF. The CDR3 DNA is TGTGCCTGGAGTAAGCCGGGACAAATCCCCATCGGGATCTCCTACGAGCAGTACTTC.

The rearrangement uses TRBV2 and TRBJ2-2; 8 bases are a match to TRBD2. Losses at the gene ends were 2 bases for V and 1 base for J; bases not matched to a gene: 0. The germline V gene encodes CDR1 SNHLY and CDR2 FYNNEI. The CDR3 contains 15 residues. The CDR3 DNA is TGTGCCAGCAGTGAACTAGCGGGGAACACCGGGGAGCTGTTTTTT. This encodes CASSELAGNTGELFF.

This chain joins TRBV10-3 and TRBJ1-1; tentatively, D is TRBD1 (5 bases). V lost 6 bases to trimming and J lost 0 bases, with 14 bases between them. Germline CDR1 is ENHRY and CDR2 is SYGVKD. The CDR3 is 15 residues long. The CDR3 here is CAISDWDRMNTEAFF. The CDR3 nucleotides are TGTGCCATCAGCGACTGGGACCGCATGAACACTGAAGCTTTCTTT.

The chain carries TRBV7-3 and TRBJ2-1; D not resolved. This CDR3 has 13 residues. CDR1 is SGHTA, CDR2 FQGTGA, per germline. V lost 6 bases and J 0 bases, leaving 6 bases between the germline ends. The CDR3 nucleotides are TGTGCCAGCAGTTGGAACTCCTACAATGAGCAGTTCTTC. It translates to CASSWNSYNEQFF.

The chain employs TRBV6-2 or TRBV6-3 and TRBJ1-1; no clear D. Germline CDR1 is MNHEY and CDR2 is SVGEGT. Trimming removed 4 bases at V and 10 bases at J, with 10 bases between. The CDR3 has 11 residues. The CDR3 is CASSSLSIAFF. The CDR3 bases are TGTGCCAGCAGTTCCCTAAGCATAGCTTTCTTT.

The chain employs TRBV19 and TRBJ2-3, with TRBD2 matching over 8 bases. V gave up 3 bases and J gave up 0 bases; unmatched junction bases: 14. The CDR3 is made up of 19 amino acids. Germline V gene data show CDR1 as LNHDA and CDR2 as SQIVND (reference sequence). CDR3: CASSIAAGTRTPSTDTQYF. The CDR3 nucleotides are TGTGCCAGTAGTATTGCAGCCGGGACTAGGACCCCTAGCACAGATACGCAGTATTTT.

The chain links TRBV5-4 to TRBJ1-1; TRBD1 might be the D (5 bases). This CDR3 is 16 amino acids long. The V gene lost 4 bases and the J gene lost 1 base, with 17 bases spanning the gap. CDR1 and CDR2 from the germline V gene are SGHNT and YYREEE (reference sequence). This chain's CDR3 is CASSRVPGTRNTEAFF. DNA of the CDR3: TGTGCCAGCAGCCGTGTACCCGGGACCAGGAACACTGAAGCTTTCTTT.

The CDR3 DNA reads TGCAGCGTCCCTGGACAGGGGGCCTCTGGAAACACCATATATTTT. The encoded protein is CSVPGQGASGNTIYF. The J gene is TRBJ1-3, the V gene TRBV29-1; 11 bases fit TRBD1. CDR3 length: 15 residues. The J segment lost 0 bases and the V segment lost 6 bases, leaving 4 bases of the junction unmatched. Germline V gives CDR1 SQVTM, CDR2 ANQGSEA.

This chain joins TRBV2 and TRBJ1-6; 10 bases fit TRBD1. The germline V gene encodes CDR1 SNHLY and CDR2 FYNNEI. J gave up 14 bases and V 6 bases, and 13 bases lay outside the gene matches. The CDR3 spans 15 residues. The CDR3 sequence is CASRETGTGVSSLHF. CDR3 nucleotide sequence: TGTGCCAGCAGAGAAACCGGGACAGGGGTTTCCTCCCTCCACTTT. Together with reference TRBV2 and TRBJ1-6, the CDR3 gives the full variable domain: EPEVTQTPSHQVTQMGQEVILRCVPISNHLYFYWYRQILGQKVEFLVSFYNNEISEKSEIFDDQFSVERPDGSNFTLKIRSTKLEDSAMYFCASRETGTGVSSLHFGNGTRLTVT.

The V gene is TRBV25-1, the J gene TRBJ1-1; no clear D gene. The CDR3 runs to 15 residues. V was clipped by 3 bases and J by 6 bases, with 17 bases between them. Germline loops: CDR1 MGHDK, CDR2 SYGVNS. Here the CDR3 reads CASSEVCLVMAEAFF. CDR3 in DNA: TGTGCCAGCAGTGAGGTGTGTCTGGTAATGGCTGAAGCTTTCTTT.

This chain joins TRBV5-6 and TRBJ2-5; D uncertain. Per the germline V gene, CDR1 is SGHDT and CDR2 is YYEEEE. CDR3 size: 15 residues. V was cut by 1 base and J by 4 bases, with 14 bases left in between. The DNA of the CDR3 is TGTGCCAGCAGCTTGATGTTGCGCCCGGGAGAGACCCAGTACTTC. Amino acids: CASSLMLRPGETQYF.

The chain uses TRBV10-2 and TRBJ1-5, with D possibly being TRBD1 (5 bases). This CDR3 spans 16 amino acids. In germline, CDR1 is WSHSY, CDR2 SAAADI. V was cut by 4 bases and J by 5 bases, with 18 bases left in between. CDR3 sequence reads: CASSAGLAPRDQPQHF. CDR3 bases: TGCGCCAGCAGTGCCGGCTTGGCACCCAGGGATCAGCCCCAGCATTTT.

This clone has more than one count but fewer than ten. V is TRBV27 and J is TRBJ2-7, with D perhaps matching TRBD1 (6 bases). The germline V gene encodes CDR1 MNHEY and CDR2 SMNVEV (reference sequence). Trimming took 0 bases from V and 1 from J, leaving 13 bases between them. CDR3 length: 16 amino acids. The DNA for the CDR3 is TGTGCCAGCAGTTTATCGATAGGGACACTTTCCTACGAGCAGTACTTC. This encodes CASSLSIGTLSYEQYF.

This chain uses TRBV10-3 with TRBJ2-1; 9 bases map to TRBD1. The CDR3 contains 12 residues. V shed 8 bases and J 10 bases; nucleotides not matched to a gene: 6. Germline V gives CDR1 ENHRY, CDR2 SYGVKD. The CDR3 loop is CAIGGGQGEQFF. The CDR3 region has the DNA TGTGCCATCGGGGGGGGACAGGGCGAGCAGTTCTTC.

This clone was seen a single time. This sequence joins TRBV19 and TRBJ2-3, with a possible D match to TRBD1 (6 bases). The V end was cut by 3 bases, the J end by 1 base, with 8 bases between. The V gene's germline CDR1 is LNHDA and CDR2 SQIVND (reference sequence). The CDR3 runs to 14 residues. The CDR3 sequence: CASSMGHRTDTQYF. In nucleotides, the CDR3 is TGTGCCAGTAGTATGGGACACCGCACAGATACGCAGTATTTT.

The chain carries TRBV19 and TRBJ2-2; D gene unclear. Germline V CDR1 and CDR2: LNHDA, SQIVND (reference sequence). V was clipped by 5 bases and J by 5 bases, with 9 bases between them. This CDR3 has 13 amino acids. The CDR3 DNA reads TGTGCCAGTAGTCCGTACAGTACCGGGGAGCTGTTTTTT. Translation gives CASSPYSTGELFF.

This chain joins TRBV29-1 and TRBJ1-2, with a possible D match to TRBD1 (6 bases). The germline V and J ends were trimmed by 3 bases and 1 base, with 27 bases remaining between them. The CDR3 is made up of 19 amino acids. Germline lookup yields CDR1 SQVTM and CDR2 ANQGSEA. The CDR3 DNA reads as TGCAGCGTTGAGCTGTACTCGGCTAGGAGGGGGTTCCGTAACTATGGCTACACCTTC. Protein sequence: CSVELYSARRGFRNYGYTF. Full variable domain (remainder filled in from reference TRBV29-1 and TRBJ1-2): SAVISQKPSRDICQRGTSLTIQCQVDSQVTMMFWYRQQPGQSLTLIATANQGSEATYESGFVIDKFPISRPNLTFSTLTVSNMSPEDSSIYLCSVELYSARRGFRNYGYTFGSGTRLTVV.